This T cell receptor beta chain was identified during a study of vaccination effects on CD4 cells after COVID-19. The wider study: Each person got two doses of an mRNA SARS-CoV-2 vaccine, BNT162b2 or mRNA-1273.

This clone has only a few counts. No antigen is known for it. V was pared by 4 bases and J by 6 bases, with 14 bases between. CDR1 SGDLS and CDR2 YYNGEE come from the germline V gene. The CDR3 sequence is 13 residues long. Sequencing was preceded by expansion of antigen-specific CD4+ T cells with viral peptide pools in the ViraFEST assay. Upon completion of about 10 days in culture, CD4+ T cells were isolated. Absence of prior SARS-CoV-2 infection characterized the vaccine recipients, who showed negative nucleocapsid antibodies. This table comes from immunoSEQ multiplex PCR, and its TCRdb copy is limited to in-frame clones, with some not included. The table records about 73,000 clones, roughly 79% of them present only once.

This TCR was sampled from a human donor who received a COVID-19 vaccine. This material consisted of CD4+ T cells from PBMCs cultured with HCoV-NL63 spike peptides, taken before COVID-19 vaccination. The genes are TRBV9 and TRBJ2-7, with D possibly called TRBD1 or TRBD2 (5 bases each). The CDR3 sequence: CASSRDAEGEQYV. The CDR3, as DNA: TGTGCCAGCAGCAGGGACGCCGAGGGCGAGCAGTACGTC.